Presented here are 17 T cell receptor beta chains from one specimen sequenced in a study of CD8 T cells in ankylosing spondylitis. Study results and caveats: Typical of ankylosing spondylitis blood, it appeared, was a TCR beta motif of eight highly homologous variants.

These receptors' antigens are unknown. A single record per CDR3 protein comes from TCRdb applying MiXCR to the 5' RACE reads. The table records 500,000 to 650,000 distinct CDR3 sequences, approximately 5% of them present only once. The sequenced sample consisted of blood, either unsorted or a sorted T cell fraction (not recorded which). The receptors derive from a male donor with ankylosing spondylitis.

This clonotype was detected ten times or more. Mismatch with germline at one junction end may stem from a read error. The chain combines TRBV5-1 with TRBJ1-1, with unresolved D. The CDR3 covers 13 residues. CDR1 and CDR2 (germline): SGHRS, YFSETQ. In DNA, the CDR3 is TGTGCCAGCAGCTTAGAAGCGAACACTGAAGCTTTCTTT. Amino acid sequence: CASSLEANTEAFF.

This clonotype was counted ten times or more. The rearrangement joins TRBV4-2 to TRBJ1-2, with TRBD1 as a possible D gene (6 bases). Trimming pared 1 base from V and 8 bases from J, leaving 14 bases between. The CDR3 has 14 amino acids. The germline V gene has CDR1 LGHNA and CDR2 YNFKEQ. The CDR3 loop is CASSQGSLGGGYTF. CDR3 in DNA: TGTGCCAGCAGCCAAGGGTCGCTTGGGGGCGGCTACACCTTC.

This clonotype occurred many times. The chain joins TRBV4-3 to TRBJ1-1; D is uncertain. From germline, CDR1 is LGHNA and CDR2 YSLEER. The CDR3 totals 15 residues. V was trimmed by 1 base and J by 4 bases, leaving 13 bases between them. The CDR3 DNA follows: TGCGCCAGCAGCCAAGGAGCTCAGTGGGGCACTGAAGCTTTCTTT. Protein product: CASSQGAQWGTEAFF.

This clonotype was observed many times. The chain carries TRBV6-2 or TRBV6-3 and TRBJ2-1; no clear D. There are 13 residues in the CDR3. Trimming took off 6 bases at V and 5 bases at J, with 11 bases between the two ends. Germline loops: CDR1 MNHEY, CDR2 SVGEGT. The CDR3 DNA reads TGTGCCAGCAGATCCGGGCATAACAATGAGCAGTTCTTC. Translating gives CASRSGHNNEQFF.

The CDR3 here is CSATGGGAFSYEQYF. DNA of the CDR3: TGCAGTGCCACTGGGGGGGGAGCGTTCTCCTACGAGCAGTACTTC. The J gene is TRBJ2-7, the V gene TRBV20-1, with TRBD2 matching over 7 bases. The CDR3 covers 15 residues. CDR1 and CDR2 (germline): DFQATT, SNEGSKA (reference sequence). Germline trimming cut 6 bases from V and 0 bases from J; bases unmatched to any gene: 11.

In this sample, this clonotype turned up many times. This chain connects TRBV7-2 to TRBJ1-2; D gene unclear. Per the germline V gene, CDR1 is SGHTA and CDR2 is FQGNSA. Trimming took off 5 bases at V and 1 base at J, with 11 bases between the two ends. CDR3 size: 14 residues. The CDR3 DNA sequence: TGTGCCAGCAGCGGGAGGGTTAGTAACTATGGCTACACCTTC. It specifies CASSGRVSNYGYTF. Full variable domain (outside the CDR3, taken from reference TRBV7-2 and TRBJ1-2): GAGVSQSPSNKVTEKGKDVELRCDPISGHTALYWYRQSLGQGLEFLIYFQGNSAPDKSGLPSDRFSAERTGGSVSTLTIQRTQQEDSAVYLCASSGRVSNYGYTFGSGTRLTVV.

This clonotype was detected many times. This chain joins TRBV6-5 and TRBJ1-2; D is unclear. CDR1 is MNHEY, CDR2 SVGAGI, per germline. V lost 5 bases, J lost 4 bases, and 5 bases lay in between. CDR3 length: 11 amino acids. CDR3 in DNA: TGTGCCAGCAGTGAGGGCTATGGCTACACCTTC. As protein: CASSEGYGYTF.

Turning to this clonotype: A much bigger clone sits one base away, suggesting this may be a read error. The chain employs TRBV5-1 and TRBJ1-4; tentative D call: TRBD1 (6 bases). The CDR3 is made up of 14 amino acids. Germline V lookup: CDR1 SGHRS, CDR2 YFSETQ. The CDR3 spells CASSLEGRGLKLIF. The CDR3 nucleotides read TGCGCCAGCAGCTTGGAGGGTAGGGGGTTAAAACTGATTTTT.

This clonotype has a count of ten or more. This sequence joins TRBV5-1 and TRBJ1-1; D possibly corresponds to TRBD1 (5 bases). Trimming removed 0 bases at V and 7 bases at J, with 13 bases between. In germline, CDR1 is SGHRS, CDR2 YFSETQ. The CDR3 is 14 amino acids. The DNA of the CDR3 is TGCGCCAGCAGCTTGGCCGGGCAGGGCCGTGAAGCTTTCTTT. This codes for CASSLAGQGREAFF.

This clonotype came up a few times. V is TRBV4-3 and J is TRBJ2-3, with D unresolved. The CDR3 totals 15 residues. Germline V CDR1 and CDR2: LGHNA, YSLEER. Trimming stripped 0 bases from V and 4 bases from J, with 11 bases between. The chain's CDR3 is CASSQDQVGPDTQYF. CDR3 sequence (DNA): TGCGCCAGCAGCCAAGATCAAGTAGGCCCAGATACGCAGTATTTT.

In its sample, this clonotype was seen many times. J is TRBJ1-3 and V is TRBV4-1; no clear D. The CDR3 has 17 amino acids. From germline, CDR1 is MGHRA and CDR2 YSYEKL. The germline V and J ends were trimmed by 2 bases and 0 bases, with 14 bases remaining between them. The CDR3 spells CASSQWVQQYSGNTIYF. DNA of the CDR3: TGCGCCAGCAGCCAATGGGTCCAGCAGTACTCTGGAAACACCATATATTTT.

This clonotype came up a few times. The V gene is TRBV7-2, the J gene TRBJ2-5; TRBD2 matches 9 bases. The CDR3 consists of 17 residues. J lost 1 base, V lost 1 base, and 7 bases had no gene match. Germline CDR1 reads SGHTA; CDR2 reads FQGNSA. CDR3 amino acids: CASSLGEGSGGQETQYF. CDR3 nucleotide sequence: TGTGCCAGCAGCTTAGGGGAGGGTAGCGGGGGCCAAGAGACCCAGTACTTC.

This clonotype has a count of ten or more. This chain connects TRBV12-3 or TRBV12-4 to TRBJ1-5; 7 positions match TRBD1. V lost 1 base and J lost 2; bases outside the gene matches: 2. The CDR3 covers 15 residues. CDR3 sequence (DNA): TGTGCCAGCAGTTTAGGGCAGGGGGGCAATCAGCCCCAGCATTTT. Its translation: CASSLGQGGNQPQHF.

This clonotype has a count of ten or more. The CDR3 nucleotides are TGCAGTGCTATCGACGGGACTAGAGCTTCGGAGACCCAGTACTTC. Its protein is CSAIDGTRASETQYF. The rearrangement uses TRBV20-1 and TRBJ2-5; 8 bases align to TRBD2. Per the germline V gene, CDR1 is DFQATT and CDR2 is SNEGSKA (reference sequence). Germline trimming cut 4 bases from V and 5 bases from J; bases unmatched to any gene: 12. This CDR3 is built from 15 residues.

This clonotype was detected ten times or more. The rearrangement joins TRBV4-1 to TRBJ2-1, with D maybe TRBD2 (6 bases). CDR1 and CDR2 from the germline V gene are MGHRA and YSYEKL. The CDR3 contains 16 residues. With 1 base removed from V and 4 bases from J, the gap between germline ends came to 14 bases. CDR3 coding DNA: TGCGCCAGCAGCCAAGTAGGTCTAGCGAGGTACAATGAGCAGTTCTTC. It codes for CASSQVGLARYNEQFF.

This clonotype showed up just a few times. The chain recombines TRBV20-1 with TRBJ2-1; D unclear. The germline CDR1 and CDR2 sequences are DFQATT and SNEGSKA (reference sequence). This CDR3 contains 13 residues. V was pared by 0 bases and J by 7 bases, with 10 bases between. The CDR3 protein is CSARDRTGNEQFF. The CDR3 region has the DNA TGCAGTGCTAGAGATCGCACTGGGAATGAGCAGTTCTTC.

The sample holds a few counts of this clonotype. This chain connects TRBV18 to TRBJ2-7, with D hard to call. Germline V gene sequence: CDR1 KGHSH, CDR2 LQKENI. The V and J ends lost 1 base and 2 bases respectively, with 24 bases between them. The CDR3 spans 19 residues. This CDR3 is CASSPRILTSTSRPYEQYF. The CDR3 coding sequence is TGTGCCAGCTCACCACGGATCCTTACGTCGACGTCAAGACCCTACGAGCAGTACTTC. Full variable domain (rest looked up from reference TRBV18 and TRBJ2-7): NAGVMQNPRHLVRRRGQEARLRCSPMKGHSHVYWYRQLPEEGLKFMVYLQKENIIDESGMPKERFSAEFPKEGPSILRIQQVVRGDSAAYFCASSPRILTSTSRPYEQYFGPGTRLTVT.